The entry below gives a single T cell receptor beta chain sequence along with its context. This sample is drawn from a study of blood T cell repertoires in COVID-19. Only in-frame clones appear in the TCRdb table, and some are missing; sequencing was by immunoSEQ multiplex PCR. Among about 200,000 clones listed, around 78% were seen once. CDR3 length equals 12 residues. Germline V lookup: CDR1 ENHRY, CDR2 SYGVKD. V was cut by 3 bases and J by 7 bases, with 9 bases left in between. The chain combines TRBV10-3 with TRBJ1-2; weak D call: TRBD1 (5 bases). Sequencing used peripheral blood. This sequence was found in a woman of 80 years or more with active or convalescent COVID-19. The CDR3 protein is CAISDRDGGYTF. The CDR3 nucleotides are TGTGCCATCAGTGACAGGGATGGTGGCTACACCTTC.